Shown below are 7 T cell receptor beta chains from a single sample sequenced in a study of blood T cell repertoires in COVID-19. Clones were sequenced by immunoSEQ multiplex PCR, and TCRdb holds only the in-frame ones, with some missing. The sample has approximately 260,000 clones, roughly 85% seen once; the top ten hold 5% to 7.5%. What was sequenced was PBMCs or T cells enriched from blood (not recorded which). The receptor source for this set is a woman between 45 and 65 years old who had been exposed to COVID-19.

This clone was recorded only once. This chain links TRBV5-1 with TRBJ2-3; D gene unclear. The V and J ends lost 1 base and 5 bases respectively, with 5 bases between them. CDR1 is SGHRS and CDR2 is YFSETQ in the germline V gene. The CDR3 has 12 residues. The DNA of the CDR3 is TGCGCCAGCAGCTTGAATCAAGATACGCAGTATTTT. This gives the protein CASSLNQDTQYF.

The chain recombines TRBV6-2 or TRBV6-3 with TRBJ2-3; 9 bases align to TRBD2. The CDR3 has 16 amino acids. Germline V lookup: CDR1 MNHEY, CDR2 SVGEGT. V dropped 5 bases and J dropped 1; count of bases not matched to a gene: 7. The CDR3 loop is CASSHPLAGGTDTQYF. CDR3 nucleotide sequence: TGTGCCAGCAGTCATCCATTAGCGGGGGGCACAGATACGCAGTATTTT.

CDR3 protein: CASTIGQGRTEAFF. DNA of the CDR3: TGTGCCAGCACCATAGGACAGGGTCGGACTGAAGCTTTCTTT. V usage is TRBV2 and J usage is TRBJ1-1; 8 bases map to TRBD1. The CDR3 runs to 14 residues. V was clipped by 7 bases and J by 5 bases; unmatched bases: 9. The V gene's germline CDR1 is SNHLY and CDR2 FYNNEI.

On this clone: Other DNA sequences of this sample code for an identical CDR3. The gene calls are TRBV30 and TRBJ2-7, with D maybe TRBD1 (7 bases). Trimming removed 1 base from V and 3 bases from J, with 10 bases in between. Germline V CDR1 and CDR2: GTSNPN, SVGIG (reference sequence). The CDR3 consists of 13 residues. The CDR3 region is CAWSGQGGYEQYF. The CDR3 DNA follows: TGTGCCTGGAGTGGCCAGGGGGGCTACGAGCAGTACTTC.

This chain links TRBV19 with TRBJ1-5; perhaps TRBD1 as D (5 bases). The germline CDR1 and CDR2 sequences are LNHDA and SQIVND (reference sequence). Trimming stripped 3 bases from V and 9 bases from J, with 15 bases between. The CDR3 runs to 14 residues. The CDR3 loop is CASSIKGGARPQHF. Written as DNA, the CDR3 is TGTGCCAGTAGTATCAAGGGCGGGGCACGGCCCCAGCATTTT.

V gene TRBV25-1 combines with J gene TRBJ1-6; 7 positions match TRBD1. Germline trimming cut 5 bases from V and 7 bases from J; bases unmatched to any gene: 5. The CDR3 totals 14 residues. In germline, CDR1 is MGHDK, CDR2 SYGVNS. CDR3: CASSTPTGNSPLHF. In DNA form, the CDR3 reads TGTGCCAGCAGTACCCCGACAGGGAATTCACCCCTCCACTTT.

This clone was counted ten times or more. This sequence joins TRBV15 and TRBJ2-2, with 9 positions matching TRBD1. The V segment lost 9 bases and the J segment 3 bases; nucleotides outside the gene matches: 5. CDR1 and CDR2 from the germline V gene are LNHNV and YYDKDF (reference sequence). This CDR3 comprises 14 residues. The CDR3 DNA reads TGTGCCACTAGGACAGGGGAGGACACCGGGGAGCTGTTTTTT. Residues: CATRTGEDTGELFF. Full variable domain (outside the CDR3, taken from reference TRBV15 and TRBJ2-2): DAMVIQNPRYQVTQFGKPVTLSCSQTLNHNVMYWYQQKSSQAPKLLFHYYDKDFNNEADTPDNFQSRRPNTSFCFLDIRSPGLGDTAMYLCATRTGEDTGELFFGEGSRLTVL.